The next 13 T cell receptor beta chains were all read from a single sample in a study of blood T cell repertoires in COVID-19. Some clones are missing from TCRdb's copy, which holds only in-frame ones; the method was immunoSEQ multiplex PCR. The repertoire includes some 450,000 clones, 80% to 90% of them detected once, and 0.75% to 0.85% sits in the top ten. Sequences were obtained from peripheral blood. These receptors were collected from a man in his late teens or twenties with COVID-19, enrolled during active disease.

J is TRBJ2-6 and V is TRBV7-9, with 8 bases that match TRBD2. The CDR3 consists of 19 residues. CDR1 is SEHNR, CDR2 FQNEAQ, per germline (reference sequence). Trimming took 5 bases from V and 1 from J; bases not matched to a gene: 13. The CDR3 is CASSDRLGREVSGANVLTF. CDR3 DNA sequence: TGTGCCAGCAGCGACAGGCTAGGGCGGGAGGTATCTGGGGCCAACGTCCTGACTTTC.

The rearrangement joins TRBV18 to TRBJ2-5, with D maybe TRBD2 (6 bases). CDR1 and CDR2 (germline): KGHSH, LQKENI. The V end lost 3 bases, the J end lost 3 bases, and 17 bases lay between the germline ends. The CDR3 spans 16 residues. This CDR3 is CASSPQRLGHEETQYF. DNA for the CDR3: TGTGCCAGCTCACCGCAGAGACTAGGGCACGAAGAGACCCAGTACTTC. The full variable domain, completed using reference TRBV18 and TRBJ2-5, is NAGVMQNPRHLVRRRGQEARLRCSPMKGHSHVYWYRQLPEEGLKFMVYLQKENIIDESGMPKERFSAEFPKEGPSILRIQQVVRGDSAAYFCASSPQRLGHEETQYFGPGTRLLVL.

The chain has TRBV18 and TRBJ1-4, with D maybe TRBD1 (6 bases). Trimming took 5 bases from V and 0 from J, leaving 10 bases between them. CDR3 size: 15 residues. The germline gives CDR1 KGHSH, CDR2 LQKENI. Written as DNA, the CDR3 is TGTGCCAGCTCAGATACAGGGTCAACTAATGAAAAACTGTTTTTT. The encoded protein is CASSDTGSTNEKLFF. Full variable domain (outside the CDR3, taken from reference TRBV18 and TRBJ1-4): NAGVMQNPRHLVRRRGQEARLRCSPMKGHSHVYWYRQLPEEGLKFMVYLQKENIIDESGMPKERFSAEFPKEGPSILRIQQVVRGDSAAYFCASSDTGSTNEKLFFGSGTQLSVL.

This rearrangement joins TRBV6-1 to TRBJ2-1; D possibly corresponds to TRBD1 (6 bases). Deletions cut 1 base from V and 1 base from J, with 8 bases between. Germline V lookup: CDR1 MNHNS, CDR2 SASEGT. There are 15 residues in the CDR3. The CDR3 DNA reads as TGTGCCAGCAGTGAAGGCCAGGGGTCCTACAATGAGCAGTTCTTC. Translation: CASSEGQGSYNEQFF.

This sequence joins TRBV11-2 and TRBJ2-5; the D gene is possibly TRBD1 (6 bases). This CDR3 is 14 amino acids long. CDR1 is SGHAT, CDR2 FQNNGV, per germline. The V end lost 7 bases, the J end lost 5 bases, and 17 bases lay between the germline ends. DNA for the CDR3: TGTGCCAGCAACGTGGCAGGGGCAGTGGAGACCCAGTACTTC. As protein: CASNVAGAVETQYF.

J is TRBJ2-3 and V is TRBV1; the D segment call TRBD2 is taken from the table without a DNA check. TRBV1 is a recognized pseudogene. This CDR3 has 17 amino acids. DNA for the CDR3: TGCACCAGCAGCCTTCAGATCCCTAGCGGGGAGACAGATACGCAGTATTTT. Its translation: CTSSLQIPSGETDTQYF.

The rearrangement uses TRBV5-5 and TRBJ2-5; a possible D gene is TRBD2 (5 bases). This CDR3 has 14 residues. Between the trimmed V and J ends, which lost 2 bases and 7 bases, there was a span of 15 bases. Germline lookup yields CDR1 SGHKS and CDR2 YYEKEE (reference sequence). The CDR3 DNA is TGTGCCAGCAGCTTTCGTTCGGTAGAGGGGACCCAGTACTTC. It is translated as CASSFRSVEGTQYF.

This clone showed up just a few times. The CDR3 is CASSQGARRDTQYF. The CDR3 DNA sequence: TGTGCCAGCAGCCAAGGTGCTAGGCGAGATACGCAGTATTTT. V gene TRBV3-1 (or the pseudogene TRBV3-2) combines with J gene TRBJ2-3, with no clear D. Trimming took 1 base from V and 5 from J, leaving 10 bases between them. CDR1 LGHDT and CDR2 YNNKEL come from the germline V gene (reference sequence). The CDR3 runs 14 residues.

V usage is TRBV2 and J usage is TRBJ2-2; D uncertain. The CDR3 contains 13 residues. From germline, CDR1 is SNHLY and CDR2 FYNNEI. The V end lost 4 bases, the J end lost 3 bases, and 6 bases lay between the germline ends. This CDR3 reads CASSVEDTGELFF. As DNA, the CDR3 is TGTGCCAGCAGTGTTGAGGACACCGGGGAGCTGTTTTTT.

This chain uses TRBV2 with TRBJ2-1; the D gene is possibly TRBD2 (7 bases). CDR1 SNHLY and CDR2 FYNNEI come from the germline V gene. This CDR3 is 15 amino acids long. Trimming cost V 4 bases and J 6 bases, with 16 bases left between them. The CDR3 loop reads CASSGGGWRANEQFF. CDR3 DNA sequence: TGTGCCAGCAGTGGGGGGGGCTGGCGGGCCAATGAGCAGTTCTTC.

This clone was recorded once. This chain links TRBV3-1 (or the pseudogene TRBV3-2) with TRBJ1-2; D is ambiguous. CDR1 LGHDT and CDR2 YNNKEL come from the germline V gene (reference sequence). This CDR3 is built from 12 residues. The V end was cut by 1 base, the J end by 7 bases, with 7 bases between. CDR3 in amino acids: CASSQVSGGYTF. The CDR3 DNA sequence: TGTGCCAGCAGCCAAGTATCAGGTGGCTACACCTTC.

V gene TRBV27 combines with J gene TRBJ1-1; D is possibly TRBD1 (5 bases). Trimming shortened V by 8 bases and J by 11 bases, and 21 bases separated the two germline ends. CDR1 and CDR2 (germline): MNHEY, SMNVEV (reference sequence). This CDR3 comprises 13 residues. This chain's CDR3 is CASGERFGGDAFF. In DNA, the CDR3 is TGTGCCAGCGGGGAACGGTTCGGGGGAGACGCTTTCTTT.

The chain employs TRBV23-1 and TRBJ2-7, with 10 positions matching TRBD2. TRBV23-1 is filed as an ORF, its function uncertain. The CDR3 totals 16 residues. The J segment lost 1 base and the V segment lost 4 bases, leaving 7 bases of the junction unmatched. CDR3: CASSPLAGAESYEQYF. The DNA of the CDR3 is TGCGCCAGCAGTCCGCTAGCGGGAGCGGAGTCCTACGAGCAGTACTTC.